This T cell receptor (beta chain) is from a study of cytomegalovirus exposure and HLA in healthy donors. Primers: 60 Vbeta forward and 13 Jbeta reverse. Sequencing was performed with immunoSEQ multiplex PCR; in TCRdb, only in-frame clones are kept and a portion is missing. The table lists roughly 120,000 clones, around 74% of them singletons. Concerning this clone itself: The antigen remains undetermined.

The CDR3 has 14 amino acids. The germline V and J ends were trimmed by 2 bases and 0 bases, with 3 bases remaining between them. Germline assignment: CDR1 SGHNT and CDR2 YYREEE (reference sequence). Findings and caveats of the study: Presence/absence analyses took donor sequencing depth as roughly uniform. In a later analysis, specific HLA alleles were associated with approximately 17,000 TCR beta sequences at a 0.05 false discovery rate. A list of 150 or so TCR beta chains associated with cytomegalovirus was given. Later genetic work tied a missense DCLRE1C variant to beta-chain V and J trimming.

Input material: PBMCs. The chain combines TRBV5-4 with TRBJ2-6, with D unclear. This TCR came from a woman aged 45-59 years in good health and CMV-seropositive. In DNA, the CDR3 is TGTGCCAGCAGCTTCCGCTCTGGGGCCAACGTCCTGACTTTC. Protein product: CASSFRSGANVLTF.